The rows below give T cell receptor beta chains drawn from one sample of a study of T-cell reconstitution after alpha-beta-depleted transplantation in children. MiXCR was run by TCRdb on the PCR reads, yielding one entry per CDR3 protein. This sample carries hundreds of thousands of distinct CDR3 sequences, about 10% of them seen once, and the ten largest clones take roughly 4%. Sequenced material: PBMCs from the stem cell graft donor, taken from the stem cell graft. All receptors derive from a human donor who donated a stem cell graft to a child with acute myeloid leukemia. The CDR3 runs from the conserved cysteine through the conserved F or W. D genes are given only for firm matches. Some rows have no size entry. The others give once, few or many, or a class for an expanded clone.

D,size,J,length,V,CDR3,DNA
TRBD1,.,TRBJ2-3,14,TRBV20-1,CSAQERGPTDTQYF,TGCAGTGCTCAGGAGAGGGGGCCCACAGATACGCAGTATTTT
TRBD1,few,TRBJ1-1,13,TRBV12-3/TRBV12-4,CASSPLTGSQAFF,TGTGCCAGCAGCCCTTTGACAGGGAGTCAAGCTTTCTTT
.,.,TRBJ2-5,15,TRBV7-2,CASSPELLAQETQYF,TGTGCCAGCAGCCCGGAATTGTTAGCCCAAGAGACCCAGTACTTC
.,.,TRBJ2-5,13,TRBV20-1,CSARDPSWETQYF,TGCAGTGCTAGAGACCCTAGCTGGGAGACCCAGTACTTC
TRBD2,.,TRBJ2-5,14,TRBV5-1,CASRTSGLTETQYF,TGCGCCAGCAGGACTAGCGGATTAACAGAGACCCAGTACTTC
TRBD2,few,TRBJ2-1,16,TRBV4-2,CASSQDWLAGADEQFF,TGTGCCAGCAGCCAAGATTGGCTAGCGGGAGCGGATGAGCAGTTCTTC
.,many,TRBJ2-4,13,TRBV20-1,CSARENTGSIQYF,TGCAGTGCTAGAGAAAATACTGGGAGCATTCAGTACTTC
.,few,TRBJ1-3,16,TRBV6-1,CASSARPGNSGNTIYF,TGTGCCAGCAGTGCCCGACCAGGGAATTCTGGAAACACCATATATTTT
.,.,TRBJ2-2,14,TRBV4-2,CARGPIEETGELFF,TGTGCCAGGGGCCCCATAGAGGAGACCGGGGAGCTGTTTTTT
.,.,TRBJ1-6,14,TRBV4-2,CASSHGMTDSPLHF,TGTGCCAGCAGCCATGGGATGACGGATTCACCCCTCCACTTT
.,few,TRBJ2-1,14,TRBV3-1,CASSQELATNEQFF,TGTGCCAGCAGCCAAGAGCTAGCGACCAATGAGCAGTTCTTC
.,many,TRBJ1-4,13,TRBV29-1,CSVVEQLNEKLFF,TGCAGCGTTGTGGAGCAGCTGAATGAAAAACTGTTTTTT
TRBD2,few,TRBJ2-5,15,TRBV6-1,CASRVIAGTGETQYF,TGTGCCAGCAGAGTAATAGCGGGAACGGGAGAGACCCAGTACTTC
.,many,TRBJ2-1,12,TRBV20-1,CSAGQRGNEQFF,TGCAGTGCCGGACAGAGGGGAAATGAGCAGTTCTTC
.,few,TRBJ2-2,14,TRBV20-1,CSALGRTNTGELFF,TGCAGTGCGTTGGGGCGAACGAACACCGGGGAGCTGTTTTTT
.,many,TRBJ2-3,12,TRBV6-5,CASSPLGNTQYF,TGTGCCAGCAGTCCCCTAGGGAATACGCAGTATTTT
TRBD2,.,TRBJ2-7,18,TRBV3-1,CASSQGRTSGRGAYEQYF,TGTGCCAGCAGCCAAGGGCGAACTAGCGGGAGGGGAGCCTACGAGCAGTACTTC
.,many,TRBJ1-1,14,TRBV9,CASSSQQGGTEAFF,TGTGCCAGCAGCTCCCAACAGGGAGGCACTGAAGCTTTCTTT